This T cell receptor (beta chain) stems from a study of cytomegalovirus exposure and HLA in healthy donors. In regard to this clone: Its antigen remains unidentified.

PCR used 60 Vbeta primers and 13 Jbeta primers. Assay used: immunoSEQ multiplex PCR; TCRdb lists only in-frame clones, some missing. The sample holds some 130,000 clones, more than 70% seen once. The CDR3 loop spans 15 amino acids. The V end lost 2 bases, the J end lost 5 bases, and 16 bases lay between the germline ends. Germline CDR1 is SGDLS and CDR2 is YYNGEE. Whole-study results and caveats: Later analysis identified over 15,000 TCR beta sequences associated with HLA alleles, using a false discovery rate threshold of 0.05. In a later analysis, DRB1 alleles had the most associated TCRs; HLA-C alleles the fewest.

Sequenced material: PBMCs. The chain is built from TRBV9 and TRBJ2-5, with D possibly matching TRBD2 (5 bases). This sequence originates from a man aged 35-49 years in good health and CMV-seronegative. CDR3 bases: TGTGCCAGCAGCGTTACATCTAGCTTTAGTGAGACCCAGTACTTC. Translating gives CASSVTSSFSETQYF.